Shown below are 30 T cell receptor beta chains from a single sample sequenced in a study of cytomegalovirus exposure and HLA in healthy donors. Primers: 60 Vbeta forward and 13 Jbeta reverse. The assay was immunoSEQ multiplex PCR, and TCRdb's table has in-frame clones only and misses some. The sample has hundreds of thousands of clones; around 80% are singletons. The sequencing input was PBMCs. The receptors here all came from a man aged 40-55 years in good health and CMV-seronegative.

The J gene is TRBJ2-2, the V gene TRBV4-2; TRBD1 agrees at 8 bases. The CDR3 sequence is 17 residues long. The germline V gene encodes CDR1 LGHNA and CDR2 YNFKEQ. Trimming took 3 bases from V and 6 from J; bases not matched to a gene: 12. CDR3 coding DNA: TGTGCCAGCAGCCAGATGACGCAGGGGGCGCCCGCCGGGGAGCTGTTTTTT. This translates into CASSQMTQGAPAGELFF.

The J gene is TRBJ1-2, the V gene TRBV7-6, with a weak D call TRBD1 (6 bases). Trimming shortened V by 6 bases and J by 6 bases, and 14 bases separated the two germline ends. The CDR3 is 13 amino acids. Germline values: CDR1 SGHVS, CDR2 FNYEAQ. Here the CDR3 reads CASSLRGGNGYTF. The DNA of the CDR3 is TGTGCCAGCAGTCTCCGGGGGGGCAATGGCTACACCTTC. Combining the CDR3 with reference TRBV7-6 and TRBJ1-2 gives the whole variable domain GAGVSQSPRYKVTKRGQDVALRCDPISGHVSLYWYRQALGQGPEFLTYFNYEAQQDKSGLPNDRFSAERPEGSISTLTIQRTEQRDSAMYRCASSLRGGNGYTFGSGTRLTVV.

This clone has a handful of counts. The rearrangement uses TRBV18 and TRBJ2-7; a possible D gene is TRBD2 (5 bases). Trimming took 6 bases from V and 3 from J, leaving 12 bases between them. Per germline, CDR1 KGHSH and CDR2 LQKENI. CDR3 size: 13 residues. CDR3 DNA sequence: TGTGCCAGCTCCCTCACTAGGGACTACGAGCAGTACTTC. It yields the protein CASSLTRDYEQYF. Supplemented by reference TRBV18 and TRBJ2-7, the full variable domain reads NAGVMQNPRHLVRRRGQEARLRCSPMKGHSHVYWYRQLPEEGLKFMVYLQKENIIDESGMPKERFSAEFPKEGPSILRIQQVVRGDSAAYFCASSLTRDYEQYFGPGTRLTVT.

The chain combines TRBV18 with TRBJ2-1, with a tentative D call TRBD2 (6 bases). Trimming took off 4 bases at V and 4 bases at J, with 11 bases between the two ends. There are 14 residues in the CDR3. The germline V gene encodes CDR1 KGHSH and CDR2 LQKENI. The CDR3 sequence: CASSRRDGYNEQFF. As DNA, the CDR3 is TGTGCCAGCTCACGGCGGGACGGTTACAATGAGCAGTTCTTC.

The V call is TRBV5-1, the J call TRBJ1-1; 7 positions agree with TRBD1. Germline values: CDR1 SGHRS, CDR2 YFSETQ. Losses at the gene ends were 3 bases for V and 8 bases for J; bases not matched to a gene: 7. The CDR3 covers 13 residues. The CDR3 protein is CASSSGEQGEAFF. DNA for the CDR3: TGCGCCAGCAGCTCGGGAGAACAGGGGGAAGCTTTCTTT. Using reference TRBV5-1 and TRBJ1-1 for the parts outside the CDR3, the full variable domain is KAGVTQTPRYLIKTRGQQVTLSCSPISGHRSVSWYQQTPGQGLQFLFEYFSETQRNKGNFPGRFSGRQFSNSRSEMNVSTLELGDSALYLCASSSGEQGEAFFGQGTRLTVV.

CDR3 sequence: CASSYGGAQNTEAFF. The CDR3 region has the DNA TGTGCCAGCAGTTACGGCGGGGCGCAGAACACTGAAGCTTTCTTT. The V gene is TRBV6-5, the J gene TRBJ1-1, with D maybe TRBD1 (5 bases). Trimming shortened V by 2 bases and J by 1 base, and 11 bases separated the two germline ends. Germline values: CDR1 MNHEY, CDR2 SVGAGI. The CDR3 spans 15 residues.

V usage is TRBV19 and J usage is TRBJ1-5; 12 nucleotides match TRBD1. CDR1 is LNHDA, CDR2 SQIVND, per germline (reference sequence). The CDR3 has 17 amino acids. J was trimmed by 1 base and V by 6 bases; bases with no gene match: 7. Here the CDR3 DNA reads TGTGCCAGTAGGGGGACAGGGGGCGATGTAAGCAATCAGCCCCAGCATTTT. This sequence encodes CASRGTGGDVSNQPQHF.

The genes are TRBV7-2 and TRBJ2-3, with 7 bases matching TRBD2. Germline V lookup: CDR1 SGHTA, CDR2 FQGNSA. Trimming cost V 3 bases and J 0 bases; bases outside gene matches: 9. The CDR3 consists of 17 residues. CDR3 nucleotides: TGTGCCAGCAGCTTTCTCATTCTAGCGGCTAGCACAGATACGCAGTATTTT. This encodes CASSFLILAASTDTQYF.

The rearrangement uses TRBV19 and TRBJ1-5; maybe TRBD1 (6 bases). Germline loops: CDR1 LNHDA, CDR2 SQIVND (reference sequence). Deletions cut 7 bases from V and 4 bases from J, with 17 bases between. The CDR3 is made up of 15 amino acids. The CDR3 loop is CASTRDTHANQPQHF. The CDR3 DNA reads TGTGCCAGTACCCGGGACACCCACGCAAATCAGCCCCAGCATTTT.

The CDR3 protein is CASSLGRVYQETQYF. CDR3 DNA: TGTGCCAGCAGCTTAGGCAGGGTATACCAAGAGACCCAGTACTTC. The rearrangement uses TRBV7-9 and TRBJ2-5, with a tentative D call TRBD1 (5 bases). V gave up 1 base and J gave up 0 bases, with 9 bases separating them. This CDR3 is 15 amino acids long. Looked up from germline, CDR1 is SEHNR and CDR2 is FQNEAQ (reference sequence). The variable domain in full, with the rest retrieved from reference TRBV7-9 and TRBJ2-5, is DTGVSQNPRHKITKRGQNVTFRCDPISEHNRLYWYRQTLGQGPEFLTYFQNEAQLEKSRLLSDRFSAERPKGSFSTLEIQRTEQGDSAMYLCASSLGRVYQETQYFGPGTRLLVL.

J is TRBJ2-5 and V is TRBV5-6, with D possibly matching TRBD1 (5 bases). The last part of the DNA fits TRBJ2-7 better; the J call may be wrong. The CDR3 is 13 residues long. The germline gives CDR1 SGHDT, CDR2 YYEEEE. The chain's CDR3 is CASSLGQNYEQYF. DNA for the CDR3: TGTGCCAGCAGCTTGGGACAGAACTACGAGCAGTACTTC.

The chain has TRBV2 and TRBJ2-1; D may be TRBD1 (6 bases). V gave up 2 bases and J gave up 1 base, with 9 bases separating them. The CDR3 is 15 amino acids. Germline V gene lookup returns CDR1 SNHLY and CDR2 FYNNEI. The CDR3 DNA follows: TGTGCCAGCAGTGAACTTGGGACATCCTACAATGAGCAGTTCTTC. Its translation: CASSELGTSYNEQFF.

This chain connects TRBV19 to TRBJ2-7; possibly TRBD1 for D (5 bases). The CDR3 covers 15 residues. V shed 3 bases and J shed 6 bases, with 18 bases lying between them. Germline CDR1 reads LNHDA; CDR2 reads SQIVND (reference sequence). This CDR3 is CASSIPPPGASEQYF. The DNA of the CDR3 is TGTGCCAGTAGTATCCCCCCCCCTGGGGCATCCGAGCAGTACTTC.

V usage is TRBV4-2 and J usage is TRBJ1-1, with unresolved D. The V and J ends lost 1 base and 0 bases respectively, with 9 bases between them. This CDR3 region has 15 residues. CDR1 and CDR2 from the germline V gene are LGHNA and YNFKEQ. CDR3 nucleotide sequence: TGTGCCAGCAGCCAAGTGGGCAGCATGAACACTGAAGCTTTCTTT. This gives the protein CASSQVGSMNTEAFF.

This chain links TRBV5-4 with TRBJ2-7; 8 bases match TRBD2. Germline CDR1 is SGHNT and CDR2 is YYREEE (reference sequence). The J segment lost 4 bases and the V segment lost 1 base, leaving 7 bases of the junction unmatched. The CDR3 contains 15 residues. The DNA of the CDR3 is TGTGCCAGCAGCTTGCTCGGGGGGGGATCTTACGAGCAGTACTTC. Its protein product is CASSLLGGGSYEQYF.

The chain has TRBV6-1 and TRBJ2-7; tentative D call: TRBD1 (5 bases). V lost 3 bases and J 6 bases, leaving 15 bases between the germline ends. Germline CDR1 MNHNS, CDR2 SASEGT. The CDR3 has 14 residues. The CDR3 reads CASSEIREFGEQYF. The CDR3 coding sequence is TGTGCCAGCAGTGAGATCAGGGAATTCGGCGAGCAGTACTTC.

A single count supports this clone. The CDR3 coding sequence is TGTGCCAGCAGTTACACGGACAGGGGTTCACCCCTCCACTTT. Its protein is CASSYTDRGSPLHF. The chain recombines TRBV6-5 with TRBJ1-6; 9 nucleotides align to TRBD1. The CDR3 spans 14 residues. After removal of 2 bases from V and 9 bases from J, the junction contained 2 bases not matched to a gene. The germline CDR1 and CDR2 sequences are MNHEY and SVGAGI.

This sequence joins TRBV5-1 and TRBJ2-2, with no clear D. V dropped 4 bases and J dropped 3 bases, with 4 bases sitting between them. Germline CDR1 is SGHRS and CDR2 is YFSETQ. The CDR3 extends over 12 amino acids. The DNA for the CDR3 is TGCGCCAGCAGCGGAGACACCGGGGAGCTGTTTTTT. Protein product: CASSGDTGELFF.

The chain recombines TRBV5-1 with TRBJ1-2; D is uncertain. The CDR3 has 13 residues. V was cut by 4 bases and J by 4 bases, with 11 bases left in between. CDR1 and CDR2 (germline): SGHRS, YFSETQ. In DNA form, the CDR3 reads TGCGCCAGCAGCGGCCCAGTTATCTATGGCTACACCTTC. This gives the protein CASSGPVIYGYTF.

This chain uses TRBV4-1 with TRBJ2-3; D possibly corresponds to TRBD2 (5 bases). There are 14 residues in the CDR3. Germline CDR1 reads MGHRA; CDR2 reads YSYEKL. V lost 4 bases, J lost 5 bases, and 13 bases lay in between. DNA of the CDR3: TGCGCCAGCAGCCCGAGGGCTAGAGGAGATACGCAGTATTTT. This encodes CASSPRARGDTQYF.

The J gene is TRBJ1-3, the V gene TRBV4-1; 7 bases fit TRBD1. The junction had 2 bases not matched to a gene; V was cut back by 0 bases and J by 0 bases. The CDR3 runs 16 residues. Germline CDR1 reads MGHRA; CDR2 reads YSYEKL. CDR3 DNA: TGCGCCAGCAGCCAAGAAGGGGGCATCTCTGGAAACACCATATATTTT. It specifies CASSQEGGISGNTIYF.

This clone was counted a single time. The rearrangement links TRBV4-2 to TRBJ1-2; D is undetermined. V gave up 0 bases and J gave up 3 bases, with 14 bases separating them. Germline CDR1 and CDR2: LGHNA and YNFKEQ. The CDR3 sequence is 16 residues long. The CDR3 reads CASSQDLGSPYYGYTF. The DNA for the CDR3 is TGTGCCAGCAGCCAAGATCTGGGCAGCCCGTACTATGGCTACACCTTC.

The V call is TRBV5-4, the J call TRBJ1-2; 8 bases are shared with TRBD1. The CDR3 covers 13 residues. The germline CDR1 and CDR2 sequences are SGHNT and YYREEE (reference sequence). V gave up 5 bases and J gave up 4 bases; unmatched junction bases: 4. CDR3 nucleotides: TGTGCCAGCAGGTCCGGACAGGGCTATGGCTACACCTTC. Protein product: CASRSGQGYGYTF.

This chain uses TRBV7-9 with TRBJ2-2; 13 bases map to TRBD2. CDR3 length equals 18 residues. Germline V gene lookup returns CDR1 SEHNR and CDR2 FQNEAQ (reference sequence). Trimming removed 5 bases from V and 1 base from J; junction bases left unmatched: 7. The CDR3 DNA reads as TGTGCCAGCAGCCCAGGACTAGCGGGAGCCGGGAACACCGGGGAGCTGTTTTTT. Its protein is CASSPGLAGAGNTGELFF.

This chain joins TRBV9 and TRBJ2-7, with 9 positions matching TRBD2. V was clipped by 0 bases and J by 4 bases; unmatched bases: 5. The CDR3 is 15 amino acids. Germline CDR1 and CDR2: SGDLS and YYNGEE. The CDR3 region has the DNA TGTGCCAGCAGCGTAGACGGACTAGCGTCATACGAGCAGTACTTC. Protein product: CASSVDGLASYEQYF.

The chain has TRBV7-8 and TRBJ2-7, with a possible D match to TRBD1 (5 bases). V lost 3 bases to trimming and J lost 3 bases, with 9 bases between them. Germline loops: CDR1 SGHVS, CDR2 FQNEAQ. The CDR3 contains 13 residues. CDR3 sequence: CASSLGQHYEQYF. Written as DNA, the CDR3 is TGTGCCAGCAGCTTGGGGCAGCACTACGAGCAGTACTTC.

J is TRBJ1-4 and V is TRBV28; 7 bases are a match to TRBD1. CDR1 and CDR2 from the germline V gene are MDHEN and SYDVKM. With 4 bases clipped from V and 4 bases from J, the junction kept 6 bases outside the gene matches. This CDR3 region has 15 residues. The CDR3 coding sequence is TGTGCCAGCAGTTCACCGGGACAGATTAATGAAAAACTGTTTTTT. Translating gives CASSSPGQINEKLFF.

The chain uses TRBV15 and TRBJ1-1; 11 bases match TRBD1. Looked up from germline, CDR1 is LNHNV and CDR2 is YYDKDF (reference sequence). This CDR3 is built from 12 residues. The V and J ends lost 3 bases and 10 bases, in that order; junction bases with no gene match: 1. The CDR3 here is CATSRGQGGAFF. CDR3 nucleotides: TGTGCCACCAGCAGGGGACAGGGGGGAGCTTTCTTT.

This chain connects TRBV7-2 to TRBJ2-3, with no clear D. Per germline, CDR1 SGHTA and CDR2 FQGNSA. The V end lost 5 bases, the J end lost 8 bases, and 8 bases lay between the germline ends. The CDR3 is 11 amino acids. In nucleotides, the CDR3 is TGTGCCAGCAGCCAAGTCGGTACGCAGTATTTT. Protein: CASSQVGTQYF.

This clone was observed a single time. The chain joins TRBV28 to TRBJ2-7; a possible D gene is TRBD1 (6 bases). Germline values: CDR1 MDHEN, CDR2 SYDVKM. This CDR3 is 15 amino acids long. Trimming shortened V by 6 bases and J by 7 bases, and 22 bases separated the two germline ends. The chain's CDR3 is CASSAQTGYPKEQYF. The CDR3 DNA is TGTGCCAGCAGCGCCCAAACAGGGTACCCTAAGGAGCAGTACTTC.